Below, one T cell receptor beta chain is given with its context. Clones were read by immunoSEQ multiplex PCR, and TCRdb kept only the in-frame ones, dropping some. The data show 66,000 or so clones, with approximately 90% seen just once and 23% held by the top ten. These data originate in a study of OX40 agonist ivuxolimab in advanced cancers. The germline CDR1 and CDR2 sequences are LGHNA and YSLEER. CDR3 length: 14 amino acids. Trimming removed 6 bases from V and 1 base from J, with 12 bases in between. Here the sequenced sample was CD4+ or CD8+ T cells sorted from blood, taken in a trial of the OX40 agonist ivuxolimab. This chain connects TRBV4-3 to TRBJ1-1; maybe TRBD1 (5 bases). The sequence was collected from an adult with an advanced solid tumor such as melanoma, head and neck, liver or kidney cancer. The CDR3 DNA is TGCGCCAGCAGTCAGGGAAGGGCGAACACTGAAGCTTTCTTT. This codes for CASSQGRANTEAFF.